This T cell receptor (beta chain) was sequenced for a study of T-cell memory formation after mild COVID-19. The overall study: Clusters were largely donor specific.

Notes on this clonotype: The target antigen is unknown.

Study results and limitations: Cross-reactive memory apparently joined, as some responding clones appeared in pre-infection memory. Shrinking CD4+ clones were chiefly CM and EM; CD8+ ones were chiefly EMRA.

The length of the CDR3 is 15 residues. The V and J ends lost 0 bases and 5 bases respectively, with 11 bases between them. In germline, CDR1 is LGHNA, CDR2 YNFKEQ. TCRdb called the 5' RACE reads again in MiXCR, with one record for every CDR3 protein. The table includes approximately 300,000 distinct CDR3 sequences, 15% detected once. The sequence derives from a man aged 18 to 30 who had mild COVID-19 (a few samples of this study predate the infection). Cell type and time point are not known. The chain joins TRBV4-2 to TRBJ1-5; D is undetermined. Sequences were obtained from PBMCs or a T cell subset sorted from them (not recorded which). CDR3 region: CASSQEPGSHQPQHF. CDR3 nucleotides: TGTGCCAGCAGCCAAGAGCCGGGGTCGCATCAGCCCCAGCATTTT.